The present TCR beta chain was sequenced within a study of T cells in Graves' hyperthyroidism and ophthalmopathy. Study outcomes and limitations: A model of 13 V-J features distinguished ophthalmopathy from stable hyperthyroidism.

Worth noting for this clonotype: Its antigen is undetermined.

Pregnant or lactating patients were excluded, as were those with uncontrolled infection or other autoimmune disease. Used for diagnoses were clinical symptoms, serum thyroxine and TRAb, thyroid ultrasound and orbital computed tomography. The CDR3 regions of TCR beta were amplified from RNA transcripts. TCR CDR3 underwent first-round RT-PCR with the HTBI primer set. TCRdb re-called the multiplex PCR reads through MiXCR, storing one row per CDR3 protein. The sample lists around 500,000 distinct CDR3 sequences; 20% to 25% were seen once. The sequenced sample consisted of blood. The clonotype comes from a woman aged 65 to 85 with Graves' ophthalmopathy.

CDR3 loop: CASRSAFGQGASNYGYTF. CDR3 bases: TGTGCCAGCAGAAGTGCTTTTGGACAGGGGGCCTCAAACTATGGCTACACCTTC. The chain combines TRBV6-1 with TRBJ1-2, with 11 nucleotides matching TRBD1. Germline V gene lookup returns CDR1 MNHNS and CDR2 SASEGT. The CDR3 runs 18 residues. V dropped 6 bases and J dropped 2; count of bases not matched to a gene: 14.